The entry below describes one T cell receptor (beta chain). V gave up 4 bases and J gave up 6 bases, with 8 bases separating them. Germline loops: CDR1 SQVTM, CDR2 ANQGSEA. The CDR3 spans 11 residues. The data belong to a study of identical twins. MiXCR, run by TCRdb on the 5' RACE reads, gives a single entry per CDR3 protein. Among around 530,000 distinct CDR3 sequences listed, roughly 15% were seen once. A further study also used this sample, focusing on yellow fever vaccine responses in identical twins.

The chain has TRBV29-1 and TRBJ2-3, with no clear D. This clonotype was obtained from a young woman in good health. Material for sequencing was CD4+ T cells sorted from blood. DNA for the CDR3: TGCAGCGTTGTGTCGCGGGATACGCAGTATTTT. Protein product: CSVVSRDTQYF.